This T cell receptor beta chain came from a study of blood T cell repertoires in COVID-19. Study in general: From the United States, Italy and Spain came samples of acute and convalescent COVID-19. In each case, the material was cDNA or gDNA derived from T cells, B-cell-depleted T cells, or PBMCs.

While infection was still active, Seattle patients were enrolled and then followed longitudinally. V lost 2 bases and J 1 base, leaving 7 bases between the germline ends. CDR1 is SNHLY, CDR2 FYNNEI, per germline. The length of the CDR3 is 14 residues. Sequenced by immunoSEQ multiplex PCR; TCRdb stores in-frame clones only, minus some. Here the sample spans 200,000 or so clones, 81% being singletons. The V call is TRBV2, the J call TRBJ2-3; D is possibly TRBD1 (5 bases). The receptor was derived from a woman older than 75 with COVID-19, enrolled during active disease. Sequenced sample: peripheral blood. CDR3 region: CASSEKTGTDTQYF. The CDR3 DNA is TGTGCCAGCAGTGAAAAGACAGGCACAGATACGCAGTATTTT.